The text below deals with one T cell receptor (beta chain). Antigen specificity is unknown. The data are from a study of radiotherapy plus CTLA-4 blockade in lung cancer. Whole-study context: Among enrolled patients, less than 20% responded and around 30% achieved disease control.

CTLA-4 blockade with ipilimumab, together with focal radiation, was given to patients with chemo-refractory metastatic non-small-cell lung cancer. Method: immunoSEQ multiplex PCR; TCRdb's copy keeps in-frame clones and lacks some. This table holds some 74,000 clones, around four fifths found once. V dropped 6 bases and J dropped 1; count of bases not matched to a gene: 1. CDR3 length: 12 residues. The germline CDR1 and CDR2 sequences are SQVTM and ANQGSEA. Findings and limits, study-wide: Early clonal dynamics of blood T cells, together with interferon-beta, were reported as the best response predictor.

The starting material was peripheral blood, obtained from a patient treated with radiotherapy plus ipilimumab. The source of this sequence is a human donor with non-small cell lung cancer who had a complete response to radiotherapy plus ipilimumab. This chain uses TRBV29-1 with TRBJ1-1, with 8 bases identical to TRBD1. CDR3 loop: CSVGQANTEAFF. CDR3 bases: TGCAGCGTGGGACAGGCGAACACTGAAGCTTTCTTT. Drawing the rest from reference TRBV29-1 and TRBJ1-1, the complete variable domain is SAVISQKPSRDICQRGTSLTIQCQVDSQVTMMFWYRQQPGQSLTLIATANQGSEATYESGFVIDKFPISRPNLTFSTLTVSNMSPEDSSIYLCSVGQANTEAFFGQGTRLTVV.